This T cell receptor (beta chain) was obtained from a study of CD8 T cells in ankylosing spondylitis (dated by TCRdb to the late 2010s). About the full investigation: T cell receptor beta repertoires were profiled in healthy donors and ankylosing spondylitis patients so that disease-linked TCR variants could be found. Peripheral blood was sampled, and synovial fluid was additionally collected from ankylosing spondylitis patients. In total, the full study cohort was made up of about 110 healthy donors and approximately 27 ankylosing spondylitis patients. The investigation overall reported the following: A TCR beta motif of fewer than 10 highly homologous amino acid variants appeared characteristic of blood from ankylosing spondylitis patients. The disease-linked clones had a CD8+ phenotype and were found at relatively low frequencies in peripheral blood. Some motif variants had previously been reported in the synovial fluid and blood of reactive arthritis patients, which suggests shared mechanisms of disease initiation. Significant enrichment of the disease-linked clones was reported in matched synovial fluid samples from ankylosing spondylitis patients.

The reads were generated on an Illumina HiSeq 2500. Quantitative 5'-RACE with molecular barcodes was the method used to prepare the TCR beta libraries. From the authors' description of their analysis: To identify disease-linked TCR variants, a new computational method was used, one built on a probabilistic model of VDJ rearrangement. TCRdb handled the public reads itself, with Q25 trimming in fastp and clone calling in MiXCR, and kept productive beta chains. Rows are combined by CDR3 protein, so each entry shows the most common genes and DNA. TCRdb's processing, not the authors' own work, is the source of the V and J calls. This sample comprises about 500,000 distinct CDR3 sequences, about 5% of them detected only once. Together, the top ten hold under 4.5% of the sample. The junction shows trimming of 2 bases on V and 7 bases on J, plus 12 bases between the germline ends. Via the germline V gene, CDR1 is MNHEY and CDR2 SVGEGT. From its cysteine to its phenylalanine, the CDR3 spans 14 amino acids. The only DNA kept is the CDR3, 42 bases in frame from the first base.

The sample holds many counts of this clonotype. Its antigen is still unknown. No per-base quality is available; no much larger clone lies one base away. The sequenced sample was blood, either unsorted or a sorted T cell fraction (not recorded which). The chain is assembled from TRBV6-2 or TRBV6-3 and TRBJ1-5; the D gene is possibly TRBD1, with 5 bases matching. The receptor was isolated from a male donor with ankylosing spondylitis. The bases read TGTGCCAGCAGTTACGGTGGGGCGGGACAGCCCCAGCATTTT. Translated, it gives CASSYGGAGQPQHF.